This T cell receptor (beta chain) is from a study of early T cells in non-severe SARS-CoV-2 infection. This clonotype was recorded many times. cDNA molecules, individually, were tagged with unique molecular identifiers. TCRdb reprocessed the 5' RACE reads via MiXCR and lists one record per CDR3 protein. This sample has tens of thousands of distinct CDR3 sequences, with 10% to 15% found just once. This clonotype was obtained from an adult who was a healthcare worker with PCR-confirmed SARS-CoV-2 infection or an uninfected control (not recorded which). The sequenced material came from whole blood.

The CDR3 loop reads CASSRGLVRGEQFF. The DNA of the CDR3 is TGTGCCAGCAGCCGGGGGCTAGTTAGAGGTGAGCAGTTCTTC. This chain connects TRBV5-8 to TRBJ2-1; D possibly matches TRBD1 or TRBD2 (6 bases each). Deletions cut 4 bases from V and 9 bases from J, with 17 bases between. CDR1 and CDR2 (germline): SGHTS, YDEGEE. The CDR3 sequence is 14 residues long.